A selection of T cell receptor beta chains follows, all from one sample in a study of shared clonotypes between healthy human individuals. Libraries were prepared by immunoSEQ multiplex PCR; TCRdb keeps only in-frame clonotypes and omits some of them. The table includes just over 2,000,000 clones, around 95% detected once. Source material: naive CD4+ T cells sorted from blood. The receptors come from a man aged 18 to 29 in good health. Both conserved end residues are part of each CDR3. The order of the fields is V gene, D gene, clone size, J gene, CDR3 DNA, CDR3 protein. A D gene is named only where the DNA matches it firmly. A clone size is listed for some rows: how often the clone was seen (once, few, many), or a class if it is expanded.

TRBV7-8	.	once	TRBJ2-7	TGTGCCAGCAGCTTAGGGCGGGTTATCTACGAGCAGTACTTC	CASSLGRVIYEQYF
TRBV6-5	TRBD1	.	TRBJ1-2	TGTGCCAGCAGAGGATCAGGGGGTGGCTACACCTTC	CASRGSGGGYTF
TRBV6-5	.	.	TRBJ2-3	TGTGCCAGCAGAAGGGGCGCTGGCACAGATACGCAGTATTTT	CASRRGAGTDTQYF
TRBV6-1	.	.	TRBJ1-5	TGTGCCAGCAGATTTGACAGTTTCAATCAGCCCCAGCATTTT	CASRFDSFNQPQHF
TRBV30	.	.	TRBJ2-6	TGTGCCTGCCAACAGGCCGCGGGGGCCAACGTCCTGACTTTC	CACQQAAGANVLTF
TRBV25-1	.	.	TRBJ2-5	TGTGCCAGCAGTGAACGGCCCAACGCGGAGCAGTACTTC	CASSERPNAEQYF
TRBV6-5	.	.	TRBJ2-3	TGTGCCAGCAGTCGCTCTGGGGATACGCAGTATTTT	CASSRSGDTQYF
TRBV18	TRBD1	.	TRBJ2-5	TGTGCCAGCTCACCGGACAGGGTCGGCGGGACCCAGTACTTC	CASSPDRVGGTQYF
TRBV4-1	TRBD1	.	TRBJ1-6	TGCGCCAGCAGGCGGGGGTCCGGGACAGGTAATTCACCCCTCCACTTT	CASRRGSGTGNSPLHF
TRBV5-4	.	.	TRBJ1-2	TGTGCCAGCAGCTTGACAGGATCTAACTATGGCTACACCTTC	CASSLTGSNYGYTF
TRBV18	.	.	TRBJ1-6	TGTGCCAGCTCGATGAACCCAGGATGGTCACCCCTCCACTTT	CASSMNPGWSPLHF
TRBV5-1	.	.	TRBJ1-3	TGCGCCAGCAGCTTGGAGGGACCGAACTCTGGGAACACCATATATTTT	CASSLEGPNSGNTIYF
TRBV11-2	.	once	TRBJ2-7	TGTGCCAGCAGGATGAACGAAGGCGAGCAGTACTTC	CASRMNEGEQYF
TRBV30	TRBD1	.	TRBJ1-3	TGTGCCCGACAGGGTGGAAACACCATATATTTT	CARQGGNTIYF
TRBV25-1	.	.	TRBJ1-2	TGTGCCAGGCCGCGGAGGGGCGGCTACACCTTC	CARPRRGGYTF
TRBV2	.	.	TRBJ1-6	TGTGCCCGGGGGGACGGAAGCTATAATTCACCCCTCCACTTT	CARGDGSYNSPLHF
TRBV18	.	.	TRBJ2-3	TGTGCCAGCTCACATAGTCCTGCTACGCAGTATTTT	CASSHSPATQYF
TRBV7-2	.	.	TRBJ1-1	TGTGCCAGCAGCCCGCAGTCAGGACTGAACACTGAAGCTTTCTTT	CASSPQSGLNTEAFF
TRBV5-4	.	.	TRBJ2-6	TGTGCCAGCAGCGCAGCAAAGCTAGGTACTGGGGCCAACGTCCTGACTTTC	CASSAAKLGTGANVLTF
TRBV7-2	TRBD2	once	TRBJ2-1	TGTGCCAGCAGCTTACCCCTCGTAGCGGGACACAACAATGAGCAGTTCTTC	CASSLPLVAGHNNEQFF
TRBV6-5	.	.	TRBJ1-1	TGTGCCAGCAGCAGAGGCTTGGCGGATACTGAAGCTTTCTTT	CASSRGLADTEAFF
TRBV18	.	.	TRBJ2-2	TGTGCCAGCACCCGGGCCACCGGGGAGCTGTTTTTT	CASTRATGELFF
TRBV11-2	TRBD1	.	TRBJ1-1	TGTGCCAGCAGCCCGGGACAGGGGGCTAGATATACTGAAGCTTTCTTT	CASSPGQGARYTEAFF
TRBV6-1	TRBD1	.	TRBJ1-6	TGTGCCAGCAGTGAAAGGGACAGGGAGGGTTCACCCCTCCACTTT	CASSERDREGSPLHF
TRBV21-1	.	.	TRBJ1-6	TGTGCCAGCAGCAAAGAAGATGGACCCGGAAAACGGAATTCACCCCTCCACTTT	CASSKEDGPGKRNSPLHF
TRBV6-1	TRBD1	.	TRBJ2-1	TGTGCCAGCGCCTTGGACAGGGCGTACAATGAGCAGTTCTTC	CASALDRAYNEQFF
TRBV18	.	.	TRBJ2-7	TGTGCCAGCTCACCAGGTACCCTATACGAGCAGTACTTC	CASSPGTLYEQYF
TRBV6-4	TRBD2	.	TRBJ2-1	TGTGCCAGCAGGCAGGAAGCGGGAGGTACTCTATGTAGCTCCTACAATGAGCAGTTCTTC	CASRQEAGGTLCSSYNEQFF
TRBV19	.	.	TRBJ1-5	TGTGCCAGTAGTATTGAACGGGGCTCGGGCAATCAGCCCCAGCATTTT	CASSIERGSGNQPQHF
TRBV4-3	.	.	TRBJ2-5	TGCGCCAGCAGCCAACGGTTACCACTTTTGTCTACCCCGTACCAAGAGACCCAGTACTTC	CASSQRLPLLSTPYQETQYF
TRBV25-1	.	.	TRBJ1-5	TGTGCCAGCAGTGAGAACTCTCAACAGCCCCAGCATTTT	CASSENSQQPQHF
TRBV15	.	.	TRBJ2-7	TGTGCCACCAGCCCTGAACTTGGGTCGTCCTACGAGCAGTACTTC	CATSPELGSSYEQYF
TRBV25-1	.	few	TRBJ2-7	TGTGCCAGCAGTCGGGACAACTACGAGCAGTACTTC	CASSRDNYEQYF
TRBV25-1	.	.	TRBJ2-2	TGTGCCAGCAGTGACGTTAGGAGCTCCGGGGAGCTGTTTTTT	CASSDVRSSGELFF
TRBV4-1	.	.	TRBJ1-6	TGCGCCAGCAGCCAGGGGGACACCCTACCCCTCCACTTT	CASSQGDTLPLHF
TRBV7-2	.	.	TRBJ2-3	TGTGCCAGCAGCGGACGGATTAGCACAGATACGCAGTATTTT	CASSGRISTDTQYF
TRBV5-1	.	.	TRBJ1-1	TGCGCCAGCAGCTTAGGACGGGTAAACACTGAAGCTTTCTTT	CASSLGRVNTEAFF
TRBV11-3	TRBD1	.	TRBJ2-1	TGTGCCAGCAGCCTCGGGACAGGGGGTATAGATGAGCAGTTCTTC	CASSLGTGGIDEQFF
TRBV10-1	.	.	TRBJ2-7	TGCGCCAGCAGCCGGGACATCGGAGGTTACGAGCAGTACTTC	CASSRDIGGYEQYF
TRBV7-9	.	.	TRBJ1-4	TGTGCCAGCAGCTGGGGCGGGGACGCGAGGGAAAAACTGTTTTTT	CASSWGGDAREKLFF
TRBV6-5	.	.	TRBJ1-5	TGTGCCAGCAGGCAGCCGACGGGGAGCAATCAGCCCCAGCATTTT	CASRQPTGSNQPQHF